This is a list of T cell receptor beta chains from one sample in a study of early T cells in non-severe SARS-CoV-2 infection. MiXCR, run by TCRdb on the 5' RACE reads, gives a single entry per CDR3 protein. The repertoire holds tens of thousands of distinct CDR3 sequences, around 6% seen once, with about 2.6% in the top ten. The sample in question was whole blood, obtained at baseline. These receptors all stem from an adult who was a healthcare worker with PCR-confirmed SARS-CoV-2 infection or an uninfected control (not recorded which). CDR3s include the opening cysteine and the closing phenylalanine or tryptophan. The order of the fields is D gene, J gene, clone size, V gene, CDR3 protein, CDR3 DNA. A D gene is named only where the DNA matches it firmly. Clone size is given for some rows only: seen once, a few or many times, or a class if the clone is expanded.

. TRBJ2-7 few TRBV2 CASEGSGESYEQYF TGTGCCAGTGAGGGGTCAGGGGAGTCTTACGAGCAGTACTTC
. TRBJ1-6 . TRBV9 CASSTTGHANSPLHF TGTGCCAGCAGTACTACGGGACACGCAAATTCACCCCTCCACTTT
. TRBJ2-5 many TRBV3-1 CASSGTSRETQYF TGTGCCAGCAGTGGAACGTCCCGTGAGACCCAGTACTTC
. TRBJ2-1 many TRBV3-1 CASSQDGASEQFF TGTGCCAGCAGCCAAGATGGGGCTAGTGAGCAGTTCTTC
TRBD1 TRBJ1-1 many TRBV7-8 CASSSRQGARTEAFF TGTGCCAGCAGCTCCCGACAGGGGGCACGAACTGAAGCTTTCTTT
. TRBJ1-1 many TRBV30 CAWSTGLNTEAFF TGTGCCTGGAGTACAGGGTTGAACACTGAAGCTTTCTTT
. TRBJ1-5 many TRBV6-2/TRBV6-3 CASRRSRGGNQPQHF TGTGCCAGCAGACGTTCGAGGGGCGGCAATCAGCCCCAGCATTTT
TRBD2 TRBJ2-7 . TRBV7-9 CASSSGRTSGAEQYF TGTGCCAGTAGCTCGGGGAGGACTAGCGGGGCCGAGCAGTACTTC
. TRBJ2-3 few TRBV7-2 CASSPEGGGGTDTQYF TGTGCCAGCAGCCCGGAGGGGGGAGGTGGCACAGATACGCAGTATTTT
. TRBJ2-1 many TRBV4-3 CASSLARGGEQFF TGCGCCAGCAGCCTCGCGAGGGGCGGTGAGCAGTTCTTC
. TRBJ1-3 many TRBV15 CATSRDRGAGNTIYF TGTGCCACCAGCAGAGATCGGGGGGCTGGAAACACCATATATTTT
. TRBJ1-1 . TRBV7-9 CASSPAGLTLNTEAFF TGTGCCAGCAGCCCCGCCGGGCTCACTCTGAACACTGAAGCTTTCTTT
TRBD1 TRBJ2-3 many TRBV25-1 CASRGTGTDTQYF TGTGCCAGCAGGGGGACAGGGACAGATACGCAGTATTTT
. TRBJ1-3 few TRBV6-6 CASSYGQGGNTIYF TGTGCCAGCAGTTACGGGCAGGGGGGAAACACCATATATTTT
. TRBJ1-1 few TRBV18 CASSRDRMNTEAFF TGTGCCAGCTCCCGCGACAGGATGAACACTGAAGCTTTCTTT
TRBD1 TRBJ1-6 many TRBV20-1 CSARDRNRGPLHF TGCAGTGCTAGAGATCGGAACAGGGGTCCCCTCCACTTT
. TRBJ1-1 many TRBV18 CASSRRGENTEAFF TGTGCCAGCTCACGGAGGGGGGAGAACACTGAAGCTTTCTTT
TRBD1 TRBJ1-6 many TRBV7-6 CASSLGDRGDSPLHF TGTGCCAGCAGCTTGGGAGACAGGGGGGATTCACCCCTCCACTTT
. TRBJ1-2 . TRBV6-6 CASSYRRDTGYTF TGTGCCAGCAGTTACCGAAGGGATACTGGCTACACCTTC
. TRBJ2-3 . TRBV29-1 CSTIRGKRDTDTQYF TGCAGCACCATCAGGGGCAAACGAGACACAGATACGCAGTATTTT
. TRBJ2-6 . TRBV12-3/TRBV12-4 CASNPRGAGANVLTF TGTGCCAGCAACCCGAGGGGCGCCGGGGCCAACGTCCTGACTTTC
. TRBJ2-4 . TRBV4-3 CASSQESRRMGPGGKNIQYF TGCGCCAGCAGCCAAGAGTCGAGACGGATGGGACCCGGTGGCAAAAACATTCAGTACTTC
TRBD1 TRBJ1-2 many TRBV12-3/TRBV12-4 CASSQGAEHYGYTF TGTGCCAGCAGTCAGGGGGCCGAGCACTATGGCTACACCTTC
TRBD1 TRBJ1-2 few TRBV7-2 CASSRDSANYGYTF TGTGCCAGCAGCCGGGACAGTGCTAACTATGGCTACACCTTC
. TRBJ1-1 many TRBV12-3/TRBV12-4 CASTIGTLPEAFF TGTGCCAGCACAATAGGGACCCTCCCTGAAGCTTTCTTT
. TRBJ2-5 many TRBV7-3 CASSLGHKETQYF TGTGCCAGCAGCTTAGGGCACAAAGAGACCCAGTACTTC
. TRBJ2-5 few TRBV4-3 CASSQGFAYQETQYF TGCGCCAGCAGCCAAGGGTTCGCATACCAAGAGACCCAGTACTTC
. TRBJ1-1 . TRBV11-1 CASSLVAGRVNTEAFF TGTGCCAGCAGCTTAGTAGCGGGTCGAGTGAACACTGAAGCTTTCTTT
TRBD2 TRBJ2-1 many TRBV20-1 CSARDVSSGGVNEQFF TGCAGTGCTAGAGATGTCTCTAGCGGGGGGGTAAATGAGCAGTTCTTC
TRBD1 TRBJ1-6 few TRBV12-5 CARDSRDRALYSYNSPLHF TGTGCTAGGGATTCCCGGGACAGGGCATTATACTCCTATAATTCACCCCTCCACTTT
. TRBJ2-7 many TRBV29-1 CSVVGPGGSYEQYF TGCAGCGTTGTGGGCCCGGGCGGCTCCTACGAGCAGTACTTC
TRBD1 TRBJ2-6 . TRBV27 CASSPWEGGSSGANVLTF TGTGCCAGCAGTCCTTGGGAAGGGGGCAGCTCTGGGGCCAACGTCCTGACTTTC
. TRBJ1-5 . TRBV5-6 CASSLSLGNQPQHF TGTGCCAGCAGCTTGTCATTGGGAAATCAGCCCCAGCATTTT
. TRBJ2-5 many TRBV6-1 CASTELLLSQETQYF TGTGCCAGCACCGAACTGCTGCTGTCCCAAGAGACCCAGTACTTC
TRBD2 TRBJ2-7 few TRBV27 CASSSPQRGGVYEQYF TGTGCCAGCAGTTCCCCCCAGCGGGGGGGTGTGTACGAGCAGTACTTC
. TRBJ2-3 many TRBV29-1 CSVDVRGTDTQYF TGCAGCGTTGATGTCAGAGGCACAGATACGCAGTATTTT
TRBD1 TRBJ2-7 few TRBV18 CASSPRTGNEQYF TGTGCCAGCTCACCAAGGACAGGGAACGAGCAGTACTTC
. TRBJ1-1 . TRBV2 CASSEYRGVNTEAFF TGTGCCAGCAGTGAATATCGCGGGGTGAACACTGAAGCTTTCTTT
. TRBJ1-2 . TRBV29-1 CSVAQGDYGYTF TGCAGCGTGGCACAGGGAGACTATGGCTACACCTTC
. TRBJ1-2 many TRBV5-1 CASSLEAFNYGYTF TGCGCCAGCAGCTTGGAGGCATTTAACTATGGCTACACCTTC
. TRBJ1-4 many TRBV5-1 CASRIMPGAANEKLFF TGCGCCAGCAGAATCATGCCAGGGGCGGCTAATGAAAAACTGTTTTTT
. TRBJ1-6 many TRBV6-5 CASTAFPEGSPLHF TGTGCCAGCACTGCTTTCCCGGAGGGATCACCCCTCCACTTT
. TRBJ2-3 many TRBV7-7 CASSFSGQSTDTQYF TGTGCTAGCAGCTTTTCAGGACAAAGCACAGATACGCAGTATTTT
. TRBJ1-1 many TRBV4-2 CASSQRSDTEAFF TGTGCCAGCAGCCAAAGGAGCGACACTGAAGCTTTCTTT
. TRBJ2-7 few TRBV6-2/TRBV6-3 CASSYSPARAEYEQYF TGTGCCAGCAGTTACTCCCCTGCCCGGGCGGAATACGAGCAGTACTTC
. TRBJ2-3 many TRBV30 CAWSAGGTDTQYF TGTGCCTGGAGTGCCGGCGGCACAGATACGCAGTATTTT